This T cell receptor beta chain derives from a study of blood T cell dynamics during melanoma immunotherapy. The overall study: First-line therapy was either pembrolizumab or nivolumab with ipilimumab for metastatic melanoma. The study's findings and limits: Clones driving repertoire changes may be melanoma-specific or general immune activation.

This CDR3 comprises 12 residues. The V gene's germline CDR1 is SEHNR and CDR2 FQNEAQ (reference sequence). The V and J ends lost 3 bases and 10 bases respectively, with 12 bases between them. Measured with immunoSEQ multiplex PCR; TCRdb has only the in-frame clones, and not every one. The profile shows roughly 23,000 clones, about 90% of them singletons. As for time point: pre-treatment baseline. Comment on this clone: The antigen is undetermined.

V gene TRBV7-9 combines with J gene TRBJ1-1; D uncertain. The receptor was derived from a human donor with melanoma. This specimen was blood, taken from a patient treated with checkpoint blockade. The CDR3 region is CASSFDGLVAFF. The CDR3 bases are TGTGCCAGCAGCTTCGATGGGCTGGTAGCTTTCTTT. Filled out from reference TRBV7-9 and TRBJ1-1, the complete variable domain reads DTGVSQNPRHKITKRGQNVTFRCDPISEHNRLYWYRQTLGQGPEFLTYFQNEAQLEKSRLLSDRFSAERPKGSFSTLEIQRTEQGDSAMYLCASSFDGLVAFFGQGTRLTVV.